Included here is one T cell receptor (beta chain) sequence, with context. Its antigen has not been determined. Per-base quality was not reported, and no clone a single base away is much larger than it. The germline V gene sets CDR1 to SGHNT and CDR2 to YENEEA. Relative to germline, V is missing 6 bases and J is missing 4 bases, with 8 bases of the junction outside any gene match. From the cysteine through the phenylalanine, the CDR3 covers 15 amino acids. Left in the record is the CDR3 DNA by itself, 45 bases read in frame from the first base. The study profiled bulk TCR beta-chain repertoires in matched peripheral blood, tumor and adjacent normal breast tissue taken from some 17 patients with early-stage breast cancer. Before surgery, 5-10 mL of whole blood was collected into EDTA tubes and then processed within 2 hours. Peripheral blood mononuclear cells were isolated by Ficoll-Paque centrifugation in SepMate-50 tubes. PBMCs were cryopreserved in 90% FBS with about 10% DMSO in aliquots of roughly 1.8 to 4 million cells and stored in liquid nitrogen. The Qiagen AllPrep DNA/RNA Mini kit was used for genomic DNA extraction.

This specimen belongs to a study of early stage breast cancer tumors (dated by TCRdb to about 2017). For the wider study: Of the approximately 15 invasive breast tumors, roughly 13 were found to be estrogen receptor-positive, progesterone receptor-positive and HER2-negative. Most of the 12 ER+/PR+/HER2- tumors were invasive ductal carcinomas, while the other four were invasive lobular carcinomas. A read coverage of roughly 10-fold per sample was achieved on average. A total of roughly 2.5 million templates, representing approximately 1,100,000 unique clonotypes, were detected across all samples.

Each sample was amplified in two independent genomic DNA replicates, using approximately 0.5 ug for blood and roughly 1.5 ug for tumor or normal breast. TCRB sequencing of genomic DNA was carried out with the ImmunoSeq Intro kit according to the manufacturer's instructions. For absolute quantification, the roughly 30-cycle multiplex PCR included proprietary primers along with spike-in control sequences. Single-end 150-bp reads were used to sequence an 87-bp fragment spanning the CDR3 and the flanking V and J genes. Seven samples, each with two replicates, were multiplexed per lane of an Illumina MiSeq using version 3.0 chemistry. In the paper's pipeline: The vendor's proprietary pipeline processed the raw data and merged both replicates into a single result for each sample. A clonotype was defined as productive rearrangements that share the same V-gene family, CDR3 amino acid sequence and J-gene segment. Clonality was calculated as 1 minus the normalized Shannon entropy (Pielou evenness) of TCRB abundances. T cell density was estimated by dividing total templates by the number of input cells inferred from the DNA input amount. Recon with default parameters was used to estimate total repertoire diversity and clonality. A clonotype was considered tumor-enriched if its abundance in tumor exceeded 0.1% and was at least 32-fold higher than its abundance in normal breast. The clones in this table, taken by TCRdb from immuneACCESS, are in-frame only. Not every clone is retained; where verified, under half of the shortfall comes from an unresolved V gene, and the cause of the rest is unknown. From that table come the V and J calls and clone size; the DNA was used to work out D and trimming. In this sample the table shows fewer than 70,000 clones, about 80% of which occur a single time. The ten largest clones represent about 3.4% of the sample.

The investigation overall reported the following: Compared with adjacent normal breast tissue, tumors had higher clonality and approximately 2.5-fold greater T cell density. Enriched TCRB sequences shared across patients were mostly commonly generated sequences, unlikely to play an important role in the tumor microenvironment. Sequencing bulk genomic DNA from unsorted cells could not capture chain pairing or functional markers like CD4, CD8 and FOXP3. Analysis by tumor subtype was prevented by the small cohort size. Greater similarity was observed between blood and normal breast repertoires than between blood and tumor repertoires, and tumor was distinguished from normal in about 85% of the 16 patients when each tissue was compared with blood.

The sequencing input was blood. Here the chain combines TRBV11-3 and TRBJ2-1, and 8 junction bases match TRBD2. The receptor comes from a person between 30 and 45 years old with breast cancer. The nucleotide sequence is given as TGTGCCAGCAGTCAGCGGGGGCAACAATACAATGAGCAGTTCTTC. It encodes CASSQRGQQYNEQFF.